This record concerns one T cell receptor beta chain sequence. No antigen is known for it. Distinct nucleotide sequences in the sample also encode this CDR3. Sequenced by immunoSEQ multiplex PCR; TCRdb stores in-frame clones only, minus some. This table holds tens of thousands of clones, about 88% found once. Trimming took 2 bases from V and 2 from J, leaving 11 bases between them. This CDR3 comprises 15 residues. CDR1 SGHDT and CDR2 YYEEEE come from the germline V gene. The data are from a study of STAT3 mutations in large granular lymphocyte leukemia. Study-wide background: Immunosuppressive therapy was given to more than half of T-LGLL patients.

Points from the study as a whole: Every T-cell large granular lymphocyte leukemia patient had at least one immunodominant TCR beta clonotype.

The sample was PBMCs. The V and J genes are TRBV5-6 and TRBJ1-5; D may be TRBD1 (6 bases). The clonotype originates from a human donor with T large granular lymphocyte leukemia. Some clones in this sample may be carry-over from other donors' samples. The CDR3 reads CASSLTGSGNQPQHF. The CDR3 DNA reads as TGTGCCAGCAGCTTAACAGGGAGTGGCAATCAGCCCCAGCATTTT.